The clone carrying this TCR beta chain was detected only a few times. Germline-derived CDR1 and CDR2 are MNHNY and SVGAGI (reference sequence). The CDR3 sequence is 14 residues long. With V trimmed by 0 bases and J by 8 bases, 6 bases remained unmatched. This entry is derived from a study of blood T cell repertoires in COVID-19. Study details: The analysed material was cDNA or gDNA that came from T cells, B-cell-depleted T cells, or PBMCs.

In the original analysis: It was from reference gene primer amplification that nucleated cell counts were estimated. Libraries were prepared by immunoSEQ multiplex PCR; TCRdb keeps only in-frame clonotypes and omits some of them. From that table come the V and J calls and clone size; the DNA was used to work out D and trimming. The table shows around 270,000 clones, with about 89% occurring only once. The source material was peripheral blood. The chain employs TRBV6-6 and TRBJ1-2; TRBD1 matches at 7 bases. This TCR came from a man in his forties or fifties who had recovered from COVID-19. CDR3 in DNA: TGTGCCAGCAGTTACTCAGGGACAGTTGAAGGCTACACCTTC. This translates into CASSYSGTVEGYTF.